The following is a T cell receptor (beta chain) sequence with its context. The antigen is undetermined. With 60 Vbeta and 13 Jbeta primers, the PCR was carried out. Assay used: immunoSEQ multiplex PCR; TCRdb lists only in-frame clones, some missing. Of 150,000 to 250,000 clones detected, 65% to 85% appear once; the ten largest clones hold roughly 0.098%. This sample is drawn from a study of cytomegalovirus exposure and HLA in healthy donors. Study-level findings and limits: In an earlier analysis, about 87% or about 30%: the productive usage of most TCR beta V segments. A later analysis appeared to link common viral pathogens to several of the most significant clusters. Researchers reported in a later analysis that a missense DCLRE1C variant was tied to TCR beta V- and J-gene trimming.

Deletions cut 3 bases from V and 2 bases from J, with 11 bases between. CDR1 is KGHSH and CDR2 is LQKENI in the germline V gene. The CDR3 runs 14 residues. The source is a boy between 2 and 10 years old in good health and CMV-seronegative. The sample comprised PBMCs. V is TRBV18 and J is TRBJ2-7; tentatively, D is TRBD1 (6 bases). The CDR3 loop reads CASSPYRDTYEQYF. The CDR3 region has the DNA TGTGCCAGCTCACCCTACAGGGATACCTACGAGCAGTACTTC.